This T cell receptor beta chain was documented in a study of cytomegalovirus exposure and HLA in healthy donors. Primers included in the PCR were 60 Vbeta and 13 Jbeta primers. In the study's own analysis: As a later analysis found, there were 70 million to 100 million unique TCR beta chains, of which some 10 million were shared. Some clones are missing from TCRdb's copy, which holds only in-frame ones; the method was immunoSEQ multiplex PCR. The D gene and trimming were derived from the DNA, and the V and J assignments and clone size from that table. The sample lists under 150,000 clones; 65% to 85% were seen once. V was trimmed by 4 bases and J by 3 bases, leaving 7 bases between them. CDR3 size: 13 residues. CDR1 is KGHSH, CDR2 LQKENI, per germline.

The chain combines TRBV18 with TRBJ1-5; D is ambiguous. Sample: PBMCs. The receptor was derived from a woman aged 18 to 35 in good health and CMV-seronegative. The DNA for the CDR3 is TGTGCCAGCTCACTCCAGGTCAATCAGCCCCAGCATTTT. The encoded protein is CASSLQVNQPQHF.